This TCR beta chain derives from a study of blood T cells in healthy people across ages. The V gene lost 3 bases and the J gene lost 5 bases, with 16 bases spanning the gap. The CDR3 totals 16 residues. Germline-derived CDR1 and CDR2 are LGHNA and YSLEER. A sample-barcoded 5' primer and a J-beta primer mix were used in a second PCR of roughly 7 to 11 cycles. One entry per CDR3 protein results from TCRdb running MiXCR on the 5' RACE reads. The data show 650,000 to 950,000 distinct CDR3 sequences, roughly 44% seen once. The chain couples TRBV4-3 to TRBJ1-4; TRBD1 might be the D (5 bases). The sequence came from a man between 60 and 75 years old in good health. The sequenced sample was blood. The DNA for the CDR3 is TGCGCCAGCAGCCAGAGGGGTACAGGATCGAATGAAAAACTGTTTTTT. It specifies CASSQRGTGSNEKLFF.